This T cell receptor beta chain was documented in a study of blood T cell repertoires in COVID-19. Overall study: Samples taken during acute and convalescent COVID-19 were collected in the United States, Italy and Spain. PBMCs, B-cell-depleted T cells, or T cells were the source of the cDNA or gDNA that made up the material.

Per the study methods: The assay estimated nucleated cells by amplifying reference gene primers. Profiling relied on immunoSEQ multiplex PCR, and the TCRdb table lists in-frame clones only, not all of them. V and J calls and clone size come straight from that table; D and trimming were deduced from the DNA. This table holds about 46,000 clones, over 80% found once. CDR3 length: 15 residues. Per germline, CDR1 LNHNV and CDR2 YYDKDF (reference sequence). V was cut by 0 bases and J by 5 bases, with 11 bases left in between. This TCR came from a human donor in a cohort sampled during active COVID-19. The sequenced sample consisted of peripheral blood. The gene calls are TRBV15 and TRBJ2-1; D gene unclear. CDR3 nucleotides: TGTGCCACCAGCAGAGATCTGGGCCTTAACAATGAGCAGTTCTTC. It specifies CATSRDLGLNNEQFF.